This TCR beta chain was captured in a study of blood T cell repertoires in COVID-19 (dated by TCRdb to 2020 to 2022). The study in broad terms: The collaborator samples originated in the United States, Italy and Spain and spanned the acute and convalescent phases of COVID-19. Subjects who had been exposed to COVID-19, were actively infected with it, or had recovered from it provided the deeply sampled blood TCRbeta repertoires that made up the dataset. The repertoires were released in a freely available public database meant as a resource for research on the immune response to SARS-CoV-2. Nearly every sample came with metadata listing a de-identified subject ID, COVID-19 status, age in years and sex. Where HLA class I and class II types were available, the types were taken from metadata supplied by the sample provider, not from assay-based typing. The material from the prospective study consisted of cDNA or gDNA derived from T cells, B-cell-depleted T cells, or PBMCs. The samples were drawn from two sources: the first 160 participants of the ongoing ImmuneRACE study, and about 1,300 subjects contributed by 6 global collaborators.

As to this clone: Its antigen is currently not known. Base qualities are not at hand, and no much larger clone is one base apart.

Participants in the prospective study were aged roughly 18 to 90 years, lived in approximately 26 United States geographic areas, and enrolled through a virtual design. To assign participants to cohorts, the prospective study relied on clinical history that participants themselves reported in a screening survey and a study questionnaire. Recovered participants in ImmuneRACE Cohort 3 were defined as having two consecutive negative NP/OP PCR tests, clearance from a healthcare professional, or resolution of symptoms. In the prospective study, mobile phlebotomists collected whole blood, serum and a nasopharyngeal or oropharyngeal swab from each participant. Over a 2-month period, participants in the prospective study had the option of providing additional blood draws and questionnaires. Before DNA extraction, prospective study blood samples were shipped either frozen or at room temperature. TCRbeta CDR3 regions were amplified from genomic DNA by means of the immunoSEQ Assay, a bias-controlled multiplex PCR. Processing in the source paper ran as follows. Within the assay, amplification of reference gene primers was used to estimate how many nucleated cells each sample contained. To quantify the absolute abundance of each unique TCRbeta CDR3 rearrangement, sequence reads were collapsed and filtered. Productive Simpson clonality was computed per sample as the square root of Simpson's diversity index over productive rearrangements. TCRdb mirrors the immuneACCESS table, restricted to in-frame sequences. Some clones are absent from its copies; in checked studies, under half trace to an unresolved V gene, and the reason for the others is unknown. That table furnishes V, J and clone size, whereas the DNA furnished D and trimming. Here the sample has about 480,000 clones; around nine tenths occur a single time. The ten largest clones represent just over 8% of the sample.

Beyond this particular receptor, the publication reports: The amount of clinical and demographic metadata varied by source and participant and was provided uncurated.

CDR1 and CDR2, per the germline V gene (reference sequence), are SGHNT and YYREEE. The CDR3 contains 16 residues, cysteine and phenylalanine counted. Kept here is only the CDR3 DNA, which spans 48 bases and is read in frame from base 1. V has 4 bases trimmed and J has 0 bases trimmed; junction bases matching no gene number 6. Sample: PBMCs or T cells enriched from blood (not recorded which). In this chain, TRBV5-4 is recombined with TRBJ2-1; 8 bases in the junction line up with TRBD2. This TCR was sampled from a woman in her sixties who had recovered from COVID-19. The nucleotide sequence is given as TGTGCCAGCAGCCGGGGGGGCCCGAGCTCCTACAATGAGCAGTTCTTC. This gives the protein CASSRGGPSSYNEQFF. With the rest looked up from the reference TRBV5-4 and TRBJ2-1 genes rather than sequenced, the full variable domain is ETGVTQSPTHLIKTRGQQVTLRCSSQSGHNTVSWYQQALGQGPQFIFQYYREEENGRGNFPPRFSGLQFPNYSSELNVNALELDDSALYLCASSRGGPSSYNEQFFGPGTRLTVL.